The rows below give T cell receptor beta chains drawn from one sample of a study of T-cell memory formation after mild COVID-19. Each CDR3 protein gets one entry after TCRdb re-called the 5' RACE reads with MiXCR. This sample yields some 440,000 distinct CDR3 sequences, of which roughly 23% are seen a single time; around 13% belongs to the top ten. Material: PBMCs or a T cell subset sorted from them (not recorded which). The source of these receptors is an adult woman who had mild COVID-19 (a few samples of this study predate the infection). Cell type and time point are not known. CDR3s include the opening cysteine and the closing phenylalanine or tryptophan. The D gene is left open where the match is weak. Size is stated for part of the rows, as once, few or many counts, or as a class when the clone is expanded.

cdr3_aa: CASSPPLTGDTDTQYF
cdr3_nt: TGTGCCAGCTCACCACCCCTGACAGGGGACACAGATACGCAGTATTTT
v_call: TRBV18
d_call: TRBD1
clone_size: few
cdr3_length: 16
j_call: TRBJ2-3

cdr3_aa: CATSDAQGTEAFF
cdr3_nt: TGTGCCACCAGTGATGCCCAGGGTACTGAAGCTTTCTTT
v_call: TRBV24-1
d_call: -
clone_size: once
cdr3_length: 13
j_call: TRBJ1-1

cdr3_aa: CSVVVGRTGVSGYEQYF
cdr3_nt: TGCAGCGTTGTGGTGGGGCGGACAGGCGTATCAGGTTACGAGCAGTACTTC
v_call: TRBV29-1
d_call: TRBD1
clone_size: -
cdr3_length: 17
j_call: TRBJ2-7

cdr3_aa: CASSFTGTQGGNTIYF
cdr3_nt: TGTGCCAGCAGCTTTACCGGGACCCAGGGAGGAAACACCATATATTTT
v_call: TRBV7-2
d_call: -
clone_size: -
cdr3_length: 16
j_call: TRBJ1-3

cdr3_aa: CASSVVGQLADTQYF
cdr3_nt: TGTGCCAGCAGCGTAGTAGGACAGTTGGCAGATACGCAGTATTTT
v_call: TRBV9
d_call: -
clone_size: -
cdr3_length: 15
j_call: TRBJ2-3

cdr3_aa: CASSQEEDAGELFF
cdr3_nt: TGCGCCAGCAGCCAAGAAGAGGATGCCGGGGAGCTGTTTTTT
v_call: TRBV4-1
d_call: -
clone_size: -
cdr3_length: 14
j_call: TRBJ2-2

cdr3_aa: CASSAPSFDTQYF
cdr3_nt: TGTGCCAGCAGTGCCCCCAGTTTCGATACGCAGTATTTT
v_call: TRBV12-3/TRBV12-4
d_call: -
clone_size: -
cdr3_length: 13
j_call: TRBJ2-3

cdr3_aa: CATSDLDGVKGHNEQFF
cdr3_nt: TGTGCCACCAGTGATTTGGACGGCGTCAAGGGGCACAATGAGCAGTTCTTC
v_call: TRBV24-1
d_call: -
clone_size: -
cdr3_length: 17
j_call: TRBJ2-1

cdr3_aa: CSAGGLAGDYEQYF
cdr3_nt: TGCAGTGCGGGCGGACTAGCGGGAGACTACGAGCAGTACTTC
v_call: TRBV20-1
d_call: TRBD2
clone_size: -
cdr3_length: 14
j_call: TRBJ2-7

cdr3_aa: CSAPRPGYTGELFF
cdr3_nt: TGCAGTGCCCCTAGGCCGGGTTACACCGGGGAGCTGTTTTTT
v_call: TRBV20-1
d_call: -
clone_size: few
cdr3_length: 14
j_call: TRBJ2-2

cdr3_aa: CASSLKARQGPSQETQYF
cdr3_nt: TGTGCCAGCAGCTTAAAGGCGCGTCAGGGTCCCTCCCAAGAGACCCAGTACTTC
v_call: TRBV7-9
d_call: -
clone_size: few
cdr3_length: 18
j_call: TRBJ2-5

cdr3_aa: CASSRGLSGSGETQYF
cdr3_nt: TGTGCCAGCAGTCGGGGGTTAAGCGGGAGTGGAGAGACCCAGTACTTC
v_call: TRBV12-3/TRBV12-4
d_call: TRBD2
clone_size: few
cdr3_length: 16
j_call: TRBJ2-5

cdr3_aa: CATSDFNTGELFF
cdr3_nt: TGTGCCACCAGTGATTTCAACACCGGGGAGCTGTTTTTT
v_call: TRBV24-1
d_call: -
clone_size: -
cdr3_length: 13
j_call: TRBJ2-2

cdr3_aa: CASSPEVAFSDEQFF
cdr3_nt: TGTGCCAGCTCACCGGAGGTAGCTTTCTCAGATGAGCAGTTCTTC
v_call: TRBV18
d_call: -
clone_size: few
cdr3_length: 15
j_call: TRBJ2-1

cdr3_aa: CASSHDRQGVTYEQYF
cdr3_nt: TGCGCCAGCAGCCACGATAGACAGGGGGTTACCTACGAGCAGTACTTC
v_call: TRBV4-1
d_call: TRBD1
clone_size: -
cdr3_length: 16
j_call: TRBJ2-7

cdr3_aa: CASSLEPGLYEQYF
cdr3_nt: TGTGCCAGCAGCTTGGAGCCGGGGCTTTACGAGCAGTACTTC
v_call: TRBV11-2
d_call: -
clone_size: few
cdr3_length: 14
j_call: TRBJ2-7

cdr3_aa: CSASLAGGPLETQYF
cdr3_nt: TGCAGTGCTAGCCTAGCGGGAGGGCCTCTGGAGACCCAGTACTTC
v_call: TRBV20-1
d_call: TRBD2
clone_size: -
cdr3_length: 15
j_call: TRBJ2-5

cdr3_aa: CSARDPTVYGYTF
cdr3_nt: TGCAGTGCTAGAGACCCGACAGTCTATGGCTACACCTTC
v_call: TRBV20-1
d_call: -
clone_size: few
cdr3_length: 13
j_call: TRBJ1-2

cdr3_aa: CASSLRVGEQFF
cdr3_nt: TGTGCCAGCAGCTTGAGGGTCGGTGAGCAGTTCTTC
v_call: TRBV7-2
d_call: -
clone_size: few
cdr3_length: 12
j_call: TRBJ2-1

cdr3_aa: CSARVAGVRRYNEQFF
cdr3_nt: TGCAGTGCTAGAGTCGCGGGAGTTCGAAGATACAATGAGCAGTTCTTC
v_call: TRBV20-1
d_call: TRBD2
clone_size: many
cdr3_length: 16
j_call: TRBJ2-1

cdr3_aa: CASSQDGHRGRSGYTF
cdr3_nt: TGCGCCAGCAGCCAAGATGGGCACAGGGGGAGGTCTGGCTACACCTTC
v_call: TRBV4-3
d_call: TRBD1
clone_size: -
cdr3_length: 16
j_call: TRBJ1-2

cdr3_aa: CASSARTGAEAEAFF
cdr3_nt: TGTGCCAGCAGCGCCAGGACGGGTGCAGAGGCTGAAGCTTTCTTT
v_call: TRBV6-1
d_call: -
clone_size: -
cdr3_length: 15
j_call: TRBJ1-1

cdr3_aa: CSASAEGPYTDTQYF
cdr3_nt: TGCAGTGCTAGTGCCGAGGGACCGTATACAGATACGCAGTATTTT
v_call: TRBV20-1
d_call: -
clone_size: few
cdr3_length: 15
j_call: TRBJ2-3

cdr3_aa: CASSDLEYFVTGELFF
cdr3_nt: TGTGCCAGCAGTGACTTAGAGTACTTCGTCACCGGGGAGCTGTTTTTT
v_call: TRBV6-4
d_call: -
clone_size: few
cdr3_length: 16
j_call: TRBJ2-2

cdr3_aa: CASSASGHLLNTEAFF
cdr3_nt: TGTGCCAGCAGCGCCTCCGGACACCTACTTAACACTGAAGCTTTCTTT
v_call: TRBV11-3
d_call: -
clone_size: -
cdr3_length: 16
j_call: TRBJ1-1

cdr3_aa: CASSFSSARSYEQYF
cdr3_nt: TGTGCCAGCAGTTTCTCATCAGCGCGATCCTACGAGCAGTACTTC
v_call: TRBV12-3/TRBV12-4
d_call: -
clone_size: few
cdr3_length: 15
j_call: TRBJ2-7

cdr3_aa: CSVAGSSTKYEQYF
cdr3_nt: TGCAGCGTTGCGGGGTCAAGTACTAAATACGAGCAGTACTTC
v_call: TRBV29-1
d_call: -
clone_size: many
cdr3_length: 14
j_call: TRBJ2-7

cdr3_aa: CASSQGRSHLSATDTQYF
cdr3_nt: TGTGCCAGCAGCCAAGGGCGGAGCCATTTGTCGGCCACAGATACGCAGTATTTT
v_call: TRBV4-2
d_call: -
clone_size: -
cdr3_length: 18
j_call: TRBJ2-3

cdr3_aa: CASFAGALSGANVLTF
cdr3_nt: TGCGCCAGCTTTGCGGGGGCGCTCTCTGGGGCCAACGTCCTGACTTTC
v_call: TRBV5-1
d_call: -
clone_size: few
cdr3_length: 16
j_call: TRBJ2-6

cdr3_aa: CASSLAGTSGRDTQYF
cdr3_nt: TGTGCCAGCAGCTTAGCCGGGACTAGCGGGAGGGATACGCAGTATTTT
v_call: TRBV7-2
d_call: TRBD2
clone_size: -
cdr3_length: 16
j_call: TRBJ2-3

cdr3_aa: CASIGGNTEAFF
cdr3_nt: TGTGCCAGCATCGGAGGTAACACTGAAGCTTTCTTT
v_call: TRBV28
d_call: -
clone_size: -
cdr3_length: 12
j_call: TRBJ1-1

cdr3_aa: CASSWAGAGNQPQHF
cdr3_nt: TGTGCCAGCAGCTGGGCGGGGGCGGGCAATCAGCCCCAGCATTTT
v_call: TRBV7-2
d_call: -
clone_size: -
cdr3_length: 15
j_call: TRBJ1-5

cdr3_aa: CASSLGRDSYGYTF
cdr3_nt: TGCGCCAGCAGCTTGGGACGGGACAGCTATGGCTACACCTTC
v_call: TRBV5-1
d_call: TRBD1
clone_size: few
cdr3_length: 14
j_call: TRBJ1-2

cdr3_aa: CSASEGLLTYEQYF
cdr3_nt: TGCAGTGCCTCGGAAGGACTTCTGACCTACGAGCAGTACTTC
v_call: TRBV20-1
d_call: -
clone_size: few
cdr3_length: 14
j_call: TRBJ2-7

cdr3_aa: CASSQDGARGAGNEQFF
cdr3_nt: TGCGCCAGCAGCCAAGACGGGGCCCGGGGGGCTGGGAATGAGCAGTTCTTC
v_call: TRBV4-1
d_call: -
clone_size: -
cdr3_length: 17
j_call: TRBJ2-1

cdr3_aa: CASSRTSSIQYF
cdr3_nt: TGTGCCAGCAGTCGGACGTCGAGCATTCAGTACTTC
v_call: TRBV9
d_call: -
clone_size: few
cdr3_length: 12
j_call: TRBJ2-4

cdr3_aa: CASSWGTGENEQFF
cdr3_nt: TGCGCCAGCAGCTGGGGGACAGGGGAAAATGAGCAGTTCTTC
v_call: TRBV5-1
d_call: TRBD1
clone_size: few
cdr3_length: 14
j_call: TRBJ2-1

cdr3_aa: CASSIGVAAYNEQFF
cdr3_nt: TGTGCCAGTAGTATAGGGGTAGCGGCCTACAATGAGCAGTTCTTC
v_call: TRBV19
d_call: -
clone_size: once
cdr3_length: 15
j_call: TRBJ2-1

cdr3_aa: CASSQFGARGEKLFF
cdr3_nt: TGCGCCAGCAGCCAATTCGGGGCTCGGGGTGAAAAACTGTTTTTT
v_call: TRBV4-3
d_call: -
clone_size: -
cdr3_length: 15
j_call: TRBJ1-4

cdr3_aa: CASSFLERTNTEAFF
cdr3_nt: TGTGCCAGCAGTTTTCTGGAACGGACGAACACTGAAGCTTTCTTT
v_call: TRBV12-3/TRBV12-4
d_call: -
clone_size: -
cdr3_length: 15
j_call: TRBJ1-1

cdr3_aa: CASRTLNEQFF
cdr3_nt: TGTGCCAGCAGGACCCTCAATGAGCAGTTCTTC
v_call: TRBV12-3/TRBV12-4
d_call: -
clone_size: few
cdr3_length: 11
j_call: TRBJ2-1